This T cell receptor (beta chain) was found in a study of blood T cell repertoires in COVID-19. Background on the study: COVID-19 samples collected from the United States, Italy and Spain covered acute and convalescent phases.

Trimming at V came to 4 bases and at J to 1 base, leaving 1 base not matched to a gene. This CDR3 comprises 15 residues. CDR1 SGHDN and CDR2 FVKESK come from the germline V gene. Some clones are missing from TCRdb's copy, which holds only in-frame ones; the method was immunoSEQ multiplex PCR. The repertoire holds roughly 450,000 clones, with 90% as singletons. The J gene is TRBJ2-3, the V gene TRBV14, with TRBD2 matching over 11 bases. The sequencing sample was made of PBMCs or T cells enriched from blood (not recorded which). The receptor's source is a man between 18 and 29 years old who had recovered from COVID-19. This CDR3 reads CASSLLAGGTDTQYF. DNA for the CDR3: TGTGCCAGCAGCCTACTAGCGGGGGGCACAGATACGCAGTATTTT.